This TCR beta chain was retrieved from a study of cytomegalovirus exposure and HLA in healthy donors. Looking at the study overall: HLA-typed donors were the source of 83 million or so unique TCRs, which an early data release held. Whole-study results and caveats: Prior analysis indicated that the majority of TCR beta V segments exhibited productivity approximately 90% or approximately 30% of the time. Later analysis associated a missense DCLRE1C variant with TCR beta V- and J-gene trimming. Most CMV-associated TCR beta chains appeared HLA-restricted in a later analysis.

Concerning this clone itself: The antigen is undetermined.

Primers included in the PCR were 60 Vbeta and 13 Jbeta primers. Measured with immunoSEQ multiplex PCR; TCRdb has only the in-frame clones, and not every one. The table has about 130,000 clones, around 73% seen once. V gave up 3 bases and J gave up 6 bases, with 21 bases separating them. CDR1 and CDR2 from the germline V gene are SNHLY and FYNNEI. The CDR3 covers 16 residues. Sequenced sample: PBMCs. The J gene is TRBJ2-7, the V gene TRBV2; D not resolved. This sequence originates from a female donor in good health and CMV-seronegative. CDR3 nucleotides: TGTGCCAGCAGTGACCGAGGTCGTGAATCCCTAGGCGAGCAGTACTTC. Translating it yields CASSDRGRESLGEQYF. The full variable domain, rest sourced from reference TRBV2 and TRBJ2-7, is EPEVTQTPSHQVTQMGQEVILRCVPISNHLYFYWYRQILGQKVEFLVSFYNNEISEKSEIFDDQFSVERPDGSNFTLKIRSTKLEDSAMYFCASSDRGRESLGEQYFGPGTRLTVT.